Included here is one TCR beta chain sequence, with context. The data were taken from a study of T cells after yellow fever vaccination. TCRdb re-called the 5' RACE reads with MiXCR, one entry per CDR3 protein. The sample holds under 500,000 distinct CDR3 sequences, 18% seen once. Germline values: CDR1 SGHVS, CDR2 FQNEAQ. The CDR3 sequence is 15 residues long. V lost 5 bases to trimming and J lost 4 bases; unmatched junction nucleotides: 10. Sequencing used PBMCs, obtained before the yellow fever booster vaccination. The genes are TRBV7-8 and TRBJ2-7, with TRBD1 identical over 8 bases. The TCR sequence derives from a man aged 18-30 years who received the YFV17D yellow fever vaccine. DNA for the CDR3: TGTGCCAGCAGCCTCAACCGGGACAGGAGTTACGAGCAGTACTTC. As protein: CASSLNRDRSYEQYF.